This T cell receptor (beta chain) was obtained from a study of HIV-infected patients and healthy controls. The overall study: After three months of therapy, CD4 counts rose modestly but significantly in about 85% of the 16 patients.

Points from the study as a whole: Compared with untreated HIV+ repertoires, healthy controls showed roughly threefold more distinct CDR3s and higher Shannon diversity.

This CDR3 region has 13 residues. The germline V gene has CDR1 SEHNR and CDR2 FQNEAQ (reference sequence). The V gene lost 4 bases and the J gene lost 0 bases, with 4 bases spanning the gap. cDNA was made from approximately 500 ng RNA using alpha and beta constant primers. Alpha and beta chain libraries were made separately by chain-specific third strand synthesis with multiplexing indices. TCRdb independently ran MiXCR on the 5' RACE reads; one entry per CDR3 protein. The sample comprises under 5,000 distinct CDR3 sequences, about 8.3% of which are singletons, and approximately 40% rests with the top ten. Follow-up blood was drawn about 14 weeks, roughly three months, after antiretroviral therapy began. All unsorted peripheral T cells were captured because whole blood was used without fractionation. Many counts were recorded for this clonotype. Antigen: not known.

The rearrangement links TRBV7-9 to TRBJ1-5; the D is unclear. Here the sequenced sample was blood, taken during antiretroviral therapy. This TCR was recovered from an adult with HIV infection. The CDR3 sequence is CASSSGSNQPQHF. The CDR3 nucleotides are TGTGCCAGCAGCTCAGGTAGCAATCAGCCCCAGCATTTT.